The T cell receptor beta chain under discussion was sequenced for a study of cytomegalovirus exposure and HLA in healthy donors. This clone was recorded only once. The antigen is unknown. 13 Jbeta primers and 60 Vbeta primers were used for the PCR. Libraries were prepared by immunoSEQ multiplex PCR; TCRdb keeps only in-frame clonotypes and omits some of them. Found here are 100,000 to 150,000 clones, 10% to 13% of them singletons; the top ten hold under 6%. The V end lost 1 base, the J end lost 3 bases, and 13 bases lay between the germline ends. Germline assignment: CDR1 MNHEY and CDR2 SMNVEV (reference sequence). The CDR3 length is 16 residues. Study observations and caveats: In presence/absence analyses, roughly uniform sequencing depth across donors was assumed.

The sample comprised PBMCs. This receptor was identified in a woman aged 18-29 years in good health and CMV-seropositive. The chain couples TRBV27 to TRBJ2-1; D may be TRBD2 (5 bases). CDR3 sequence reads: CASSLLGGADYNEQFF. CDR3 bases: TGTGCCAGCAGTTTATTGGGCGGAGCGGACTACAATGAGCAGTTCTTC.